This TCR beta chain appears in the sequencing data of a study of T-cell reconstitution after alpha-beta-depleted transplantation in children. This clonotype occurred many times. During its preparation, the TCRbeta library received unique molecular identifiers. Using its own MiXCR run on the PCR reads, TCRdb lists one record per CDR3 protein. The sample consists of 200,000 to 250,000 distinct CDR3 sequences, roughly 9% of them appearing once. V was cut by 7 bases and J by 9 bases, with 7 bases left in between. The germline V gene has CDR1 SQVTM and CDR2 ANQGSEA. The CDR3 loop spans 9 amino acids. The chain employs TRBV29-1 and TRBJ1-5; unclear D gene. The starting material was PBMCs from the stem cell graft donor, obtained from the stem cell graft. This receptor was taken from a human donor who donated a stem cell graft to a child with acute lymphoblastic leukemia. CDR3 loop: CSAPRPQHF. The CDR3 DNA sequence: TGCAGCGCCCCTCGGCCCCAGCATTTT. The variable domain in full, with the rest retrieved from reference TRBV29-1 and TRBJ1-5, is SAVISQKPSRDICQRGTSLTIQCQVDSQVTMMFWYRQQPGQSLTLIATANQGSEATYESGFVIDKFPISRPNLTFSTLTVSNMSPEDSSIYLCSAPRPQHFGDGTRLSIL.